One sample yielded the 21 T cell receptor beta chains listed below, sequenced in a study of T cell responses to AZD1222 COVID-19 vaccine. The data were produced by immunoSEQ multiplex PCR, yet TCRdb's version contains in-frame clones alone and is incomplete. The top ten hold about 3.5% of the sample, which has roughly 150,000 clones, 80% to 95% seen once. The specimen was peripheral blood, collected on day 0 of AZD1222 vaccination. Every receptor here comes from an adult in good health.

The chain is built from TRBV2 and TRBJ1-2, with TRBD1 matching 9 bases. Germline V CDR1 and CDR2: SNHLY, FYNNEI. V was pared by 5 bases and J by 6 bases, with 4 bases of the junction left unmatched. CDR3 size: 13 residues. This chain's CDR3 is CASSRDRVDGYTF. CDR3 in DNA: TGTGCCAGCAGTAGGGACAGGGTCGATGGCTACACCTTC.

The chain uses TRBV5-1 and TRBJ2-5; 7 nucleotides line up with TRBD2. CDR3 length: 14 amino acids. Losses at the gene ends were 1 base for V and 2 bases for J; bases not matched to a gene: 2. Per the germline V gene, CDR1 is SGHRS and CDR2 is YFSETQ. The CDR3 DNA follows: TGCGCCAGCAGCTTGAGCGGGGCGCAAGAGACCCAGTACTTC. Protein product: CASSLSGAQETQYF.

This clone was recorded once. This chain links TRBV6-1 with TRBJ2-7; D possibly corresponds to TRBD2 (6 bases). CDR3 length: 15 amino acids. Trimming pared 1 base from V and 4 bases from J, leaving 14 bases between. Germline V lookup: CDR1 MNHNS, CDR2 SASEGT. CDR3 sequence reads: CASSEGIWGTYEQYF. CDR3 coding DNA: TGTGCCAGCAGTGAAGGGATATGGGGGACTTACGAGCAGTACTTC.

This chain links TRBV7-7 with TRBJ2-2; TRBD1 agrees at 9 bases. Germline CDR1 is SSHAT and CDR2 is FNYEAQ (reference sequence). CDR3 length: 16 residues. The V and J ends lost 4 bases and 4 bases, in that order; junction bases with no gene match: 7. CDR3 nucleotides: TGTGCCAGCAGCTCCCGGGACAGGGCGGGCACCGGGGAGCTGTTTTTT. As protein: CASSSRDRAGTGELFF.

The chain couples TRBV12-5 to TRBJ1-2; D not certain. CDR1 LGHNT and CDR2 FRNRAP come from the germline V gene. V lost 1 base, J lost 6 bases, and 12 bases lay in between. There are 14 residues in the CDR3. The CDR3 protein is CASGLGGVDNGYTF. CDR3 coding DNA: TGTGCTAGTGGTTTGGGGGGAGTCGATAATGGCTACACCTTC. The entire variable domain, with the rest obtained from reference TRBV12-5 and TRBJ1-2, is as follows: DARVTQTPRHKVTEMGQEVTMRCQPILGHNTVFWYRQTMMQGLELLAYFRNRAPLDDSGMPKDRFSAEMPDATLATLKIQPSEPRDSAVYFCASGLGGVDNGYTFGSGTRLTVV.

The chain couples TRBV11-3 to TRBJ2-2; D possibly matches TRBD1 or TRBD2 (5 bases each). Per germline, CDR1 SGHNT and CDR2 YENEEA. This CDR3 region has 17 residues. V dropped 5 bases and J dropped 3 bases, with 19 bases sitting between them. The CDR3 here is CASSPSIGGWDTGELFF. CDR3 DNA sequence: TGTGCCAGCAGCCCCAGTATTGGGGGATGGGACACCGGGGAGCTGTTTTTT.

This clone was detected only once. V is TRBV28 and J is TRBJ2-3; D tentatively reads TRBD1 or TRBD2 (5 bases each). The CDR3 covers 15 residues. Trimming stripped 2 bases from V and 5 bases from J, with 14 bases between. Germline-derived CDR1 and CDR2 are MDHEN and SYDVKM. The CDR3 here is CASSLAQGGLDTQYF. CDR3 nucleotides: TGTGCCAGCAGTTTAGCTCAGGGCGGGTTAGATACGCAGTATTTT.

CDR3 region: CASSPQLAGATDTQYF. The CDR3 coding sequence is TGCGCCAGCAGCCCTCAACTAGCGGGAGCTACAGATACGCAGTATTTT. V usage is TRBV4-1 and J usage is TRBJ2-3; 11 nucleotides agree with TRBD2. The junction had 6 bases not matched to a gene; V was cut back by 4 bases and J by 3 bases. The CDR3 totals 16 residues. Per the germline V gene, CDR1 is MGHRA and CDR2 is YSYEKL.

This clone has just one count. The gene calls are TRBV27 and TRBJ2-7; TRBD2 agrees at 9 bases. Germline trimming cut 3 bases from V and 5 bases from J; bases unmatched to any gene: 5. CDR3 length: 14 amino acids. From germline, CDR1 is MNHEY and CDR2 SMNVEV (reference sequence). The CDR3 sequence: CASSFSTSGHEQYF. The CDR3 DNA reads TGTGCCAGCAGTTTTTCGACTAGCGGCCACGAGCAGTACTTC.

The V call is TRBV5-1, the J call TRBJ2-1, with 12 bases lining up with TRBD2. Germline V gene sequence: CDR1 SGHRS, CDR2 YFSETQ. This CDR3 spans 16 amino acids. V shed 0 bases and J 4 bases; nucleotides not matched to a gene: 2. CDR3 protein: CASSLGTSGKYNEQFF. The CDR3 nucleotides are TGCGCCAGCAGCTTGGGGACTAGCGGGAAGTACAATGAGCAGTTCTTC.

The rearrangement uses TRBV21-1 and TRBJ2-7; TRBD2 is taken as the D call from the table, unchecked against the DNA. TRBV21-1 is noted as a pseudogene. This CDR3 contains 12 residues. In nucleotides, the CDR3 is TGTGCCAGCAGCAGACTAGCGGCCGAGCAGTACTTC. It specifies CASSRLAAEQYF.

This chain links TRBV7-7 with TRBJ2-2; D unresolved. The CDR3 runs to 13 residues. Germline CDR1 and CDR2: SSHAT and FNYEAQ (reference sequence). Trimming removed 4 bases at V and 0 bases at J, with 3 bases between. DNA for the CDR3: TGTGCCAGCAGCTCCGCGAACACCGGGGAGCTGTTTTTT. It is translated as CASSSANTGELFF.

The chain links TRBV12-3 or TRBV12-4 to TRBJ1-2; D remains unclear. The CDR3 contains 13 residues. V lost 5 bases to trimming and J lost 0 bases, with 7 bases between them. The CDR3: CASSPRANYGYTF. The CDR3 nucleotides are TGTGCCAGCAGTCCCCGGGCTAACTATGGCTACACCTTC.

V gene TRBV30 combines with J gene TRBJ1-3, with D hard to call. Germline CDR1 and CDR2: GTSNPN and SVGIG (reference sequence). The germline V and J ends were trimmed by 2 bases and 7 bases, with 9 bases remaining between them. This CDR3 is built from 12 residues. CDR3 nucleotides: TGTGCCTGGAGTCCAACGGAGAACACCATATATTTT. This sequence encodes CAWSPTENTIYF.

The V gene is TRBV29-1, the J gene TRBJ2-7; D call uncertain. This CDR3 comprises 13 residues. Trimming cost V 0 bases and J 6 bases, with 12 bases left between them. CDR1 is SQVTM and CDR2 is ANQGSEA in the germline V gene. CDR3 coding DNA: TGCAGCGTTGAAGACTCCCTGGTCGGCGAGCAGTACTTC. This gives the protein CSVEDSLVGEQYF.

This chain uses TRBV6-4 with TRBJ2-1; 12 bases agree with TRBD2. CDR3 length: 14 amino acids. Germline trimming cut 7 bases from V and 8 bases from J; bases unmatched to any gene: 6. Germline CDR1 reads MRHNA; CDR2 reads SNTAGT. The CDR3 spells CASTSGRASDEQFF. The CDR3 DNA sequence: TGTGCCAGCACTAGCGGGAGGGCCTCGGATGAGCAGTTCTTC.

CDR3 protein: CASSEGTTYTEAFF. The DNA of the CDR3 is TGTGCCAGCAGTGAGGGGACGACGTACACTGAAGCTTTCTTT. The rearrangement links TRBV6-1 to TRBJ1-1; TRBD1 might be the D (5 bases). The V and J ends lost 3 bases and 3 bases respectively, with 11 bases between them. The CDR3 loop spans 14 amino acids. CDR1 is MNHNS, CDR2 SASEGT, per germline.

This chain uses TRBV2 with TRBJ1-1; 9 bases map to TRBD1. The junction had 14 bases not matched to a gene; V was cut back by 8 bases and J by 4 bases. The CDR3 length is 16 residues. Germline V gene sequence: CDR1 SNHLY, CDR2 FYNNEI. The CDR3 region is CASSSGTGRGGTEAFF. Written as DNA, the CDR3 is TGTGCCAGCTCGTCGGGGACAGGGCGGGGTGGCACTGAAGCTTTCTTT. Based on the CDR3 plus reference TRBV2 and TRBJ1-1, the full variable domain is EPEVTQTPSHQVTQMGQEVILRCVPISNHLYFYWYRQILGQKVEFLVSFYNNEISEKSEIFDDQFSVERPDGSNFTLKIRSTKLEDSAMYFCASSSGTGRGGTEAFFGQGTRLTVV.

This sequence joins TRBV3-1 (or the pseudogene TRBV3-2) and TRBJ2-7; TRBD1 matches at 7 bases. Germline CDR1 is LGHDT and CDR2 is YNNKEL (reference sequence). The CDR3 has 14 residues. With V trimmed by 8 bases and J by 1 base, 8 bases remained unmatched. The CDR3 protein is CASSQDRFSYEQYF. The CDR3 DNA reads TGTGCCAGCTCCCAGGACAGGTTTTCCTACGAGCAGTACTTC.

The CDR3 sequence is CASSRGPPDEQFF. The CDR3 coding sequence is TGTGCCAGCAGTCGGGGGCCCCCAGATGAGCAGTTCTTC. This chain links TRBV6-5 with TRBJ2-1, with D perhaps given as TRBD1 or TRBD2 (6 bases each). The CDR3 is 13 amino acids. V lost 5 bases, J lost 8 bases, and 13 bases lay in between. In germline, CDR1 is MNHEY, CDR2 SVGAGI.

The chain couples TRBV11-2 to TRBJ1-1; D ambiguous. Germline V gene data show CDR1 as SGHAT and CDR2 as FQNNGV. CDR3 length equals 11 residues. V lost 3 bases and J 4 bases, leaving 3 bases between the germline ends. CDR3 nucleotide sequence: TGTGCCAGCAGCTTCATCACTGAAGCTTTCTTT. Translation gives CASSFITEAFF.